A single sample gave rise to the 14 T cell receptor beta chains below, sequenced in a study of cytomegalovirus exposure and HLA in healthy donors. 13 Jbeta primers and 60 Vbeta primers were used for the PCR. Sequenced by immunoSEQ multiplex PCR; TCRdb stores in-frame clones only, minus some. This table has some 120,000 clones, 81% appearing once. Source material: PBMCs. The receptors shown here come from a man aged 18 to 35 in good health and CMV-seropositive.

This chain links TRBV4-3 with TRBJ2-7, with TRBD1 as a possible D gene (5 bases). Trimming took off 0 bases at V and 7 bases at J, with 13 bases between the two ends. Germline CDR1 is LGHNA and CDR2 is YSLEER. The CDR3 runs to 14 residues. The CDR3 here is CASSQDHLGAEQYF. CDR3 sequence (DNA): TGCGCCAGCAGCCAAGATCATTTAGGGGCTGAGCAGTACTTC.

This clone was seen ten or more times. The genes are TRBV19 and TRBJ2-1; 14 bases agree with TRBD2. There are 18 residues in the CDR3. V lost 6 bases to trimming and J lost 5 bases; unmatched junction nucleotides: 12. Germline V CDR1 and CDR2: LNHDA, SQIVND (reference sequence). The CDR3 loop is CASRRNALGLAGDNEQFF. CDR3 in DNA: TGTGCCAGTAGACGAAATGCGTTGGGACTAGCGGGGGACAATGAGCAGTTCTTC.

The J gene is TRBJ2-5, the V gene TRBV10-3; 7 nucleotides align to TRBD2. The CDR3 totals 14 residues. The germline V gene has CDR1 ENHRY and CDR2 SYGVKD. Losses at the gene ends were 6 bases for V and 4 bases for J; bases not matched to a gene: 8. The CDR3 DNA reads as TGTGCCATCAGGGGGGGGAACGGAGGAGAGACCCAGTACTTC. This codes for CAIRGGNGGETQYF.

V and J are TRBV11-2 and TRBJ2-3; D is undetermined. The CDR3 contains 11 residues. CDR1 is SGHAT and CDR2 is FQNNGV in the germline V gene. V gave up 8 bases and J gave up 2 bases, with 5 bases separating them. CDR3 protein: CASEATDTQYF. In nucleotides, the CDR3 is TGTGCCAGCGAGGCCACAGATACGCAGTATTTT.

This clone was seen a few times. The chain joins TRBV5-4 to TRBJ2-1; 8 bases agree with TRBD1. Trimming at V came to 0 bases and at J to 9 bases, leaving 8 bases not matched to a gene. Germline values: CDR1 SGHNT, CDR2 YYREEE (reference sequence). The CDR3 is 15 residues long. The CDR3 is CASSLAQGASTEQFF. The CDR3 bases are TGTGCCAGCAGCTTGGCCCAGGGGGCATCGACTGAGCAGTTCTTC.

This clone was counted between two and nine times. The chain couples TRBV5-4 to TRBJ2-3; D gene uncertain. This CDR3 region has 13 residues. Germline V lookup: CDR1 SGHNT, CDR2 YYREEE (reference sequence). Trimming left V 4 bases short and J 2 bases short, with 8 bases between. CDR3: CASSKENTDTQYF. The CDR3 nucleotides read TGTGCCAGCAGCAAAGAGAACACAGATACGCAGTATTTT.

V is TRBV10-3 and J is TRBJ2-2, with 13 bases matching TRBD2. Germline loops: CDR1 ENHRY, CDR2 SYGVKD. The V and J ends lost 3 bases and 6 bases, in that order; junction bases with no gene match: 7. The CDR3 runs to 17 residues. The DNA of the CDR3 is TGTGCCATCAGTGAACGCGGACTAGCGGGAGTCCCCGGGGAGCTGTTTTTT. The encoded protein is CAISERGLAGVPGELFF.

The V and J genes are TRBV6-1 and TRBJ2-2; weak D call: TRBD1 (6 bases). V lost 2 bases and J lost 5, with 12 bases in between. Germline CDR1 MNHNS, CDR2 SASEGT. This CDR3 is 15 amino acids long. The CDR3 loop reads CASSEITGLTGELFF. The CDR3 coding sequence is TGTGCCAGCAGTGAAATAACAGGGTTGACCGGGGAGCTGTTTTTT.

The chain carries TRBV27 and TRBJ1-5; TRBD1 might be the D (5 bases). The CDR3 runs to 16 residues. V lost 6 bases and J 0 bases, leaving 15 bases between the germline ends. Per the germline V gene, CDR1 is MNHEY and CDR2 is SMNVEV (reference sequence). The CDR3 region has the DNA TGTGCCAGCAGACCAAATCAGGGATTTAGCAATCAGCCCCAGCATTTT. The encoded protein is CASRPNQGFSNQPQHF.

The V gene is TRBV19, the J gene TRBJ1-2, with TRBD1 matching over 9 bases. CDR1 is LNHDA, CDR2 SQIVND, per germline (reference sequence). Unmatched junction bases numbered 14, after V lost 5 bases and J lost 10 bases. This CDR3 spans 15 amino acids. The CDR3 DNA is TGTGCCAGTAGTTCCGGGACAGGGTGGCAAAGGGACTACACCTTC. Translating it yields CASSSGTGWQRDYTF. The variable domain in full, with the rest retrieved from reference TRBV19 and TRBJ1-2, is DGGITQSPKYLFRKEGQNVTLSCEQNLNHDAMYWYRQDPGQGLRLIYYSQIVNDFQKGDIAEGYSVSREKKESFPLTVTSAQKNPTAFYLCASSSGTGWQRDYTFGSGTRLTVV.

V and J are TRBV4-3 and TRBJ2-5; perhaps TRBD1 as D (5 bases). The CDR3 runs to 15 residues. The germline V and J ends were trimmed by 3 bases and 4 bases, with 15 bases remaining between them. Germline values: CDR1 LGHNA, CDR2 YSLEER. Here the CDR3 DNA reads TGCGCCAGCAGCCAGTTCCAGGGATGGCTAGAGACCCAGTACTTC. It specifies CASSQFQGWLETQYF.

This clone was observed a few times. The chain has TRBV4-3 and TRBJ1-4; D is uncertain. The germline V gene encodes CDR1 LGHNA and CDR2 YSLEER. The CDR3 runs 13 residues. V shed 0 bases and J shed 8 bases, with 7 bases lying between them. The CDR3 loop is CASSQEVREKLFF. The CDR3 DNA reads TGCGCCAGCAGCCAAGAAGTGAGGGAAAAACTGTTTTTT.

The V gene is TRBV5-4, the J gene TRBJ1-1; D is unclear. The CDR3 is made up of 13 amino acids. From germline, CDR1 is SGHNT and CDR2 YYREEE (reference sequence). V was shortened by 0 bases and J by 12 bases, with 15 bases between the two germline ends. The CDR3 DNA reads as TGTGCCAGCAGCTTGGGTACAGACGGGGTTCCTTTCTTT. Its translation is CASSLGTDGVPFF.

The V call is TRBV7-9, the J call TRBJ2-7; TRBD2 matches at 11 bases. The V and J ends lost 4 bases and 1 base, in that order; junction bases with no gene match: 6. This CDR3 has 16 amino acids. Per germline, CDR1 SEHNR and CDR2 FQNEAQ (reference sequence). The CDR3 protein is CASSSGGTSGSYEQYF. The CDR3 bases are TGTGCCAGCAGCTCCGGCGGGACTAGCGGTTCCTACGAGCAGTACTTC. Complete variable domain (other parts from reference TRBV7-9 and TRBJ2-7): DTGVSQNPRHKITKRGQNVTFRCDPISEHNRLYWYRQTLGQGPEFLTYFQNEAQLEKSRLLSDRFSAERPKGSFSTLEIQRTEQGDSAMYLCASSSGGTSGSYEQYFGPGTRLTVT.